Below, 13 T cell receptor beta chains from the same sample are listed, as sequenced in a study of blood T cell repertoires in COVID-19. The assay was immunoSEQ multiplex PCR, and TCRdb's table has in-frame clones only and misses some. The sample holds about 160,000 clones; 70% to 90% are singletons and the top ten take 8.3%. Sequencing was carried out using peripheral blood. Source of these receptors: a woman in her sixties with COVID-19, enrolled during active disease.

The V call is TRBV7-9, the J call TRBJ1-5; 11 nucleotides line up with TRBD1. J lost 7 bases, V lost 3 bases, and 2 bases had no gene match. The germline V gene encodes CDR1 SEHNR and CDR2 FQNEAQ (reference sequence). This CDR3 contains 14 residues. The CDR3 is CASSFGTGGQPQHF. CDR3 sequence (DNA): TGTGCCAGCAGCTTCGGGACAGGGGGACAGCCCCAGCATTTT.

This clone appeared once. DNA for the CDR3: TGTGCCAGCAGTCAAGACGGCGGCGGGAATTCACCCCTCCACTTT. This codes for CASSQDGGGNSPLHF. The chain employs TRBV7-9 and TRBJ1-6, with D unresolved. V was cut by 6 bases and J by 7 bases, with 16 bases left in between. The CDR3 totals 15 residues. The germline V gene has CDR1 SEHNR and CDR2 FQNEAQ (reference sequence).

The CDR3 DNA is TGTGCCAGCAGACGGGGACAGGGAGTCTACGAGCAGTACGTC. Translating gives CASRRGQGVYEQYV. This chain joins TRBV6-5 and TRBJ2-7; 9 nucleotides match TRBD1. The CDR3 runs to 14 residues. The germline V gene has CDR1 MNHEY and CDR2 SVGAGI. With 6 bases clipped from V and 3 bases from J, the junction kept 6 bases outside the gene matches.

This clone was seen once. The V call is TRBV6-5, the J call TRBJ2-7, with 8 bases that match TRBD1. The V gene's germline CDR1 is MNHEY and CDR2 SVGAGI. V lost 10 bases to trimming and J lost 3 bases; unmatched junction nucleotides: 5. The CDR3 is made up of 12 amino acids. The CDR3, as DNA: TGTGCCACCTTAGGACAGGGCTACGAGCAGTACGTC. It yields the protein CATLGQGYEQYV.

V gene TRBV2 combines with J gene TRBJ2-1; 9 bases are a match to TRBD1. From germline, CDR1 is SNHLY and CDR2 FYNNEI. The CDR3 loop spans 15 amino acids. With V trimmed by 4 bases and J by 8 bases, 9 bases remained unmatched. The CDR3 sequence is CASSAPGTGLYEQFF. CDR3 coding DNA: TGTGCCAGCAGTGCACCCGGGACAGGGTTATATGAGCAGTTCTTC.

The V call is TRBV11-2, the J call TRBJ1-4, with D unclear. The CDR3 spans 11 residues. CDR1 is SGHAT and CDR2 is FQNNGV in the germline V gene. The CDR3 region is CASSGNEKLFF. For the CDR3, the DNA is TGTGCTTCCTCGGGTAATGAAAAACTGTTTTTT. Full variable domain (missing parts from reference TRBV11-2 and TRBJ1-4): EAGVAQSPRYKIIEKRQSVAFWCNPISGHATLYWYQQILGQGPKLLIQFQNNGVVDDSQLPKDRFSAERLKGVDSTLKIQPAKLEDSAVYLCASSGNEKLFFGSGTQLSVL.

The table lists this clone with a count of one. The rearrangement uses TRBV7-6 and TRBJ1-5, with D maybe TRBD1 (5 bases). The germline gives CDR1 SGHVS, CDR2 FNYEAQ. V lost 4 bases, J lost 4 bases, and 8 bases lay in between. The CDR3 totals 13 residues. The CDR3 loop is CASSSRVNQPQHF. CDR3 in DNA: TGTGCCAGCAGCTCCAGGGTAAATCAGCCCCAGCATTTT.

The chain uses TRBV28 and TRBJ1-2, with D unresolved. Looked up from germline, CDR1 is MDHEN and CDR2 is SYDVKM. With 7 bases removed from V and 3 bases from J, the gap between germline ends came to 9 bases. There are 12 residues in the CDR3. The DNA of the CDR3 is TGTGCCAGCAACGTACTGGACTATGGCTACACCTTC. This gives the protein CASNVLDYGYTF.

The chain couples TRBV2 to TRBJ1-3, with TRBD1 identical over 8 bases. Germline lookup yields CDR1 SNHLY and CDR2 FYNNEI. Trimming cost V 8 bases and J 0 bases; bases outside gene matches: 9. The CDR3 consists of 16 residues. This chain's CDR3 is CASYRDRTHSGNTIYF. The CDR3 DNA reads TGTGCCAGCTACCGGGACAGGACTCACTCTGGAAACACCATATATTTT.

The sample holds many counts of this clone. This rearrangement joins TRBV3-1 (or the pseudogene TRBV3-2) to TRBJ2-3; 8 nucleotides line up with TRBD2. This CDR3 comprises 15 residues. The V gene's germline CDR1 is LGHDT and CDR2 YNNKEL (reference sequence). With V trimmed by 0 bases and J by 6 bases, 5 bases remained unmatched. The CDR3 protein is CASSQDLSGSDTQYF. In DNA form, the CDR3 reads TGTGCCAGCAGCCAAGATCTGAGCGGGAGCGATACGCAGTATTTT.

This clone was observed a few times. The junction does not match germline at one end; this may be a read error. This rearrangement joins TRBV30 to TRBJ1-5, with a tentative D call TRBD1 (5 bases). The CDR3 sequence is 13 residues long. CDR1 is GTSNPN, CDR2 SVGIG, per germline (reference sequence). CDR3 residues: CAWRRQGNQPQHF. The CDR3 coding sequence is TGTGCCTGGAGACGGCAGGGCAACCAGCCCCAGCATTTT.

This clone came up many times. The rearrangement joins TRBV7-3 to TRBJ1-1, with TRBD1 matching 9 bases. The CDR3 runs to 16 residues. Germline values: CDR1 SGHTA, CDR2 FQGTGA. V shed 6 bases, J shed 4 bases, and the junction held 12 bases outside the gene matches. CDR3 amino acids: CASSYDRGIVGTEAFF. The DNA for the CDR3 is TGTGCCAGCAGTTACGACAGGGGGATTGTGGGCACTGAAGCTTTCTTT.

The chain combines TRBV18 with TRBJ1-5; 12 bases map to TRBD1. V was clipped by 1 base and J by 7 bases; unmatched bases: 5. CDR3 size: 16 residues. The germline V gene has CDR1 KGHSH and CDR2 LQKENI. The CDR3 reads CASSPRGQGARQPQHF. The CDR3 nucleotides read TGTGCCAGCTCACCACGGGGACAGGGGGCGAGGCAGCCCCAGCATTTT.